The 18 T cell receptor beta chains presented below share a single source sample, sequenced in a study of T cell responses to AZD1222 COVID-19 vaccine. Sequencing used immunoSEQ multiplex PCR; TCRdb keeps in-frame clones, though not all of them. Of some 120,000 clones listed, nearly 90% are singletons. The sequenced sample was peripheral blood, obtained 28 days after the second AZD1222 dose. All receptors come from an adult who received the AZD1222 COVID-19 vaccine.

The chain has TRBV20-1 and TRBJ2-3; the D gene is possibly TRBD2 (6 bases). Germline loops: CDR1 DFQATT, CDR2 SNEGSKA (reference sequence). Trimming removed 3 bases from V and 0 bases from J, with 16 bases in between. The CDR3 is 16 residues long. The CDR3 DNA sequence: TGCAGTGCTAGTAGTCTAGGCGGGACTAGCACAGATACGCAGTATTTT. This encodes CSASSLGGTSTDTQYF.

J is TRBJ1-4 and V is TRBV30; 7 positions agree with TRBD1. After removal of 2 bases from V and 8 bases from J, the junction contained 2 bases not matched to a gene. The CDR3 is 12 amino acids. Germline lookup yields CDR1 GTSNPN and CDR2 SVGIG (reference sequence). The CDR3 protein is CAWSRTGEKLFF. The CDR3 bases are TGTGCCTGGAGTAGGACAGGAGAAAAACTGTTTTTT.

The chain is built from TRBV28 and TRBJ2-7, with D hard to call. CDR1 MDHEN and CDR2 SYDVKM come from the germline V gene. With 6 bases removed from V and 0 bases from J, the gap between germline ends came to 15 bases. This CDR3 comprises 15 residues. In DNA form, the CDR3 reads TGTGCCAGCAGAAATACTCCCCCTGGCTCCTACGAGCAGTACTTC. Translating it yields CASRNTPPGSYEQYF.

This clone was found a few times. J is TRBJ2-7 and V is TRBV7-8; TRBD2 matches at 9 bases. The germline CDR1 and CDR2 sequences are SGHVS and FQNEAQ. V shed 5 bases, J shed 3 bases, and the junction held 5 bases outside the gene matches. The CDR3 is 14 amino acids. In DNA form, the CDR3 reads TGTGCCAGCAGCATTAGCGGGAGCTACTACGAGCAGTACTTC. Protein product: CASSISGSYYEQYF.

A single count supports this clone. J is TRBJ1-1 and V is TRBV2; weak D call: TRBD1 (5 bases). CDR3 size: 16 residues. Germline values: CDR1 SNHLY, CDR2 FYNNEI. The V and J ends lost 0 bases and 0 bases respectively, with 11 bases between them. CDR3 residues: CASSEAVDRLNTEAFF. CDR3 sequence (DNA): TGTGCCAGCAGTGAAGCTGTAGACAGATTGAACACTGAAGCTTTCTTT.

The rearrangement joins TRBV18 to TRBJ1-5; tentative D call: TRBD1 (5 bases). The V end was cut by 5 bases, the J end by 1 base, with 18 bases between. The CDR3 covers 17 residues. Germline CDR1 is KGHSH and CDR2 is LQKENI. CDR3 nucleotides: TGTGCCAGCTCAGGGGACCGACCCATCGGCAGCAATCAGCCCCAGCATTTT. It translates to CASSGDRPIGSNQPQHF.

J is TRBJ2-7 and V is TRBV28, with 8 bases identical to TRBD2. The CDR3 is made up of 18 amino acids. The germline V gene has CDR1 MDHEN and CDR2 SYDVKM. With V trimmed by 1 base and J by 4 bases, 15 bases remained unmatched. CDR3 bases: TGTGCCAGCAGTTTATCCCCAGCCCTCCAAGCGGGAGAGTACGAGCAGTACTTC. Translation: CASSLSPALQAGEYEQYF.

The chain employs TRBV4-2 and TRBJ1-6; maybe TRBD1 (5 bases). The V end was cut by 2 bases, the J end by 6 bases, with 17 bases between. CDR3 length equals 17 residues. Germline CDR1 LGHNA, CDR2 YNFKEQ. In DNA form, the CDR3 reads TGTGCCAGCAGCCAACGCCTTATTCAGGACACTAATTCACCCCTCCACTTT. It codes for CASSQRLIQDTNSPLHF.

The genes are TRBV19 and TRBJ1-1; 7 positions match TRBD1. The germline CDR1 and CDR2 sequences are LNHDA and SQIVND (reference sequence). V lost 7 bases and J lost 8; bases outside the gene matches: 10. The CDR3 is 13 residues long. The CDR3 is CASKRTGGKEAFF. Written as DNA, the CDR3 is TGTGCCAGTAAAAGGACAGGCGGAAAAGAAGCTTTCTTT.

This clone was seen only a few times. CDR3 amino acids: CASSSLVQDNLLKAFF. The CDR3, as DNA: TGTGCCAGCAGTTCTCTGGTACAGGATAACCTACTAAAAGCTTTCTTT. The V gene is TRBV6-6, the J gene TRBJ1-1; tentative D call: TRBD1 (5 bases). The CDR3 consists of 16 residues. The germline V gene has CDR1 MNHNY and CDR2 SVGAGI (reference sequence). V lost 4 bases and J lost 9, with 24 bases in between.

This clone showed up just once. The rearrangement joins TRBV28 to TRBJ2-7; D gene ambiguous. The V end was cut by 11 bases, the J end by 6 bases, with 23 bases between. Germline-derived CDR1 and CDR2 are MDHEN and SYDVKM. CDR3 length: 14 amino acids. The CDR3 region is CASTLHSPTGEQYF. For the CDR3, the DNA is TGTGCCTCCACGCTGCACAGCCCCACCGGCGAGCAGTACTTC.

A remark on this clone: Other nucleotide sequences in the sample specify the same CDR3. This chain joins TRBV18 and TRBJ1-1, with D uncertain. The CDR3 covers 13 residues. Germline V gene lookup returns CDR1 KGHSH and CDR2 LQKENI. Trimming removed 4 bases from V and 2 bases from J, with 8 bases in between. CDR3 DNA sequence: TGTGCCAGCTCACAGACGGCCAACACTGAAGCTTTCTTT. The encoded protein is CASSQTANTEAFF.

This clone was detected only once. V usage is TRBV5-6 and J usage is TRBJ1-5; a possible D gene is TRBD1 (5 bases). Looked up from germline, CDR1 is SGHDT and CDR2 is YYEEEE. Trimming cost V 5 bases and J 2 bases, with 17 bases left between them. This CDR3 has 16 amino acids. The CDR3 DNA reads TGTGCCAGCAGTGGCCTGGGGGGAAGGGGCAATCAGCCCCAGCATTTT. Its protein product is CASSGLGGRGNQPQHF.

V and J are TRBV6-6 and TRBJ2-3; D unclear. Trimming removed 6 bases at V and 0 bases at J, with 7 bases between. Per germline, CDR1 MNHNY and CDR2 SVGAGI (reference sequence). The CDR3 is 13 residues long. The CDR3 sequence is CASSSGSTDTQYF. The CDR3 coding sequence is TGTGCCAGCAGCTCTGGGAGCACAGATACGCAGTATTTT.

The V and J genes are TRBV30 and TRBJ1-3; 8 nucleotides agree with TRBD1. After removal of 7 bases from V and 3 bases from J, the junction contained 5 bases not matched to a gene. The CDR3 has 13 amino acids. Germline CDR1 reads GTSNPN; CDR2 reads SVGIG (reference sequence). In DNA form, the CDR3 reads TGTGCCTCCCAGGGGGCGGATGGAAACACCATATATTTT. Translation gives CASQGADGNTIYF.

The J gene is TRBJ1-1, the V gene TRBV18, with TRBD1 as a possible D gene (5 bases). Trimming shortened V by 2 bases and J by 0 bases, and 16 bases separated the two germline ends. The CDR3 contains 17 residues. Germline CDR1 reads KGHSH; CDR2 reads LQKENI. CDR3 sequence: CASSPMGGVYLNTEAFF. Here the CDR3 DNA reads TGTGCCAGCTCACCAATGGGGGGGGTCTACCTGAACACTGAAGCTTTCTTT.

The CDR3, as DNA: TGTGCCAGCAGCTTTACCGATACAGTCGGAAGCGATTCACCCCTCCACTTT. Its translation: CASSFTDTVGSDSPLHF. This chain joins TRBV11-3 and TRBJ1-6, with no clear D. In germline, CDR1 is SGHNT, CDR2 YENEEA. This CDR3 comprises 17 residues. Trimming took off 3 bases at V and 8 bases at J, with 20 bases between the two ends. Based on the CDR3 plus reference TRBV11-3 and TRBJ1-6, the full variable domain is EAGVVQSPRYKIIEKKQPVAFWCNPISGHNTLYWYLQNLGQGPELLIRYENEEAVDDSQLPKDRFSAERLKGVDSTLKIQPAELGDSAVYLCASSFTDTVGSDSPLHFGNGTRLTVT.

V gene TRBV5-6 combines with J gene TRBJ1-6; no firm D call. The CDR3 runs 18 residues. Germline V gene sequence: CDR1 SGHDT, CDR2 YYEEEE. V dropped 2 bases and J dropped 0 bases, with 15 bases sitting between them. CDR3 sequence reads: CASSLRSTASSYNSPLHF. CDR3 coding DNA: TGTGCCAGCAGCTTAAGGTCGACGGCAAGCTCCTATAATTCACCCCTCCACTTT.